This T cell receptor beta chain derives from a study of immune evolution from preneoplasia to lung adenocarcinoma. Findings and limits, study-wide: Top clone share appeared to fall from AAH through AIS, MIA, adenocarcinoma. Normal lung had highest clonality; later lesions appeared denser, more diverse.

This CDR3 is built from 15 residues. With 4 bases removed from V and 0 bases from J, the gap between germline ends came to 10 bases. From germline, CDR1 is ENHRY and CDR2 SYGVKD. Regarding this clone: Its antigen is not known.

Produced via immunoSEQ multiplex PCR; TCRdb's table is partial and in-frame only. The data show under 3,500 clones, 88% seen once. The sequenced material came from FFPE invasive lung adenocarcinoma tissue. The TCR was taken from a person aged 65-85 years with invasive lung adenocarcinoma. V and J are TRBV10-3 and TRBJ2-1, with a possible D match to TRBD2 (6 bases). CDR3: CAISVAGSSYNEQFF. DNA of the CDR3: TGTGCCATCAGTGTGGCGGGGAGCTCCTACAATGAGCAGTTCTTC.